This passage covers 23 T cell receptor beta chains from one sample sequenced in a study of blood T cells in healthy people across ages. Together with a sample-barcoded 5' primer, a J-beta primer mix was included in a second PCR lasting roughly 6 to 12 cycles. One entry per CDR3 protein, called by TCRdb with MiXCR from the 5' RACE reads. The table has 800,000 or so distinct CDR3 sequences, approximately 25% seen once; the top ten hold more than 3%. These data also formed part of another study, on T cells of mothers and their children.

The material sequenced was blood. All receptors derive from a boy younger than 18 in good health.

The chain recombines TRBV29-1 with TRBJ1-1, with a weak D call TRBD1 (5 bases). Germline values: CDR1 SQVTM, CDR2 ANQGSEA. This CDR3 comprises 15 residues. The V and J ends lost 6 bases and 4 bases respectively, with 21 bases between them. In DNA, the CDR3 is TGCAGCGTCGCCCGGTGGGACGAGGTTGGCACTGAAGCTTTCTTT. This sequence encodes CSVARWDEVGTEAFF. Full variable domain (remainder filled in from reference TRBV29-1 and TRBJ1-1): SAVISQKPSRDICQRGTSLTIQCQVDSQVTMMFWYRQQPGQSLTLIATANQGSEATYESGFVIDKFPISRPNLTFSTLTVSNMSPEDSSIYLCSVARWDEVGTEAFFGQGTRLTVV.

The chain couples TRBV12-3 or TRBV12-4 to TRBJ2-2; TRBD1 matches 8 bases. The V gene end was trimmed by 5 bases and the J gene end by 0 bases; junction bases not matched to a gene: 5. CDR3 length: 16 residues. CDR3 DNA sequence: TGTGCCAGCAGTGTCGGACAGGGCGCGAACACCGGGGAGCTGTTTTTT. This encodes CASSVGQGANTGELFF.

The gene calls are TRBV4-2 and TRBJ2-2; D gene ambiguous. Trimming removed 0 bases from V and 6 bases from J, with 8 bases in between. CDR1 and CDR2 (germline): LGHNA, YNFKEQ. The CDR3 length is 14 residues. CDR3 in DNA: TGTGCCAGCAGCCAAGAGCAGGCTGCCGGGGAGCTGTTTTTT. It encodes CASSQEQAAGELFF.

Only a few counts were recorded for this clonotype. This chain links TRBV12-3 or TRBV12-4 with TRBJ1-2; 10 nucleotides agree with TRBD1. Trimming cost V 4 bases and J 4 bases; bases outside gene matches: 15. This CDR3 has 18 residues. In DNA form, the CDR3 reads TGTGCCAGCAGTTCGACAGGGGGCGGAAAGGAGGGGGGCTATGGCTACACCTTC. It codes for CASSSTGGGKEGGYGYTF.

The sample holds a few counts of this clonotype. The chain employs TRBV20-1 and TRBJ1-2, with 8 bases matching TRBD1. Looked up from germline, CDR1 is DFQATT and CDR2 is SNEGSKA (reference sequence). This CDR3 spans 13 amino acids. The ends lost 6 bases at V and 4 bases at J; junction bases unmatched: 7. This CDR3 reads CSAKTGDGYGYTF. The CDR3 DNA is TGCAGTGCCAAGACAGGGGATGGCTATGGCTACACCTTC.

Turning to this clonotype: A read error may account for a junction end that differs from germline. The chain is built from TRBV7-9 and TRBJ2-1; possibly TRBD1 for D (5 bases). Germline CDR1 reads SEHNR; CDR2 reads FQNEAQ (reference sequence). This CDR3 is built from 14 residues. In DNA, the CDR3 is TGTGCCAGCATGTCAGTGTCAGGGCTGGATGAGAAGTTCTTC. It translates to CASMSVSGLDEKFF.

The rearrangement links TRBV9 to TRBJ1-2; D not resolved. This CDR3 has 12 amino acids. V shed 4 bases and J shed 8 bases, with 12 bases lying between them. Germline assignment: CDR1 SGDLS and CDR2 YYNGEE. CDR3 residues: CASSTTSLGYTF. In DNA, the CDR3 is TGTGCCAGCAGCACCACCAGTCTCGGCTACACCTTC.

In regard to this clonotype: At one of its ends the junction is not consistent with the germline gene, which may arise from a read error. This chain links TRBV20-1 with TRBJ1-2; tentative D call: TRBD1 (6 bases). This CDR3 spans 14 amino acids. Germline CDR1 reads DFQATT; CDR2 reads SNEGSKA (reference sequence). The CDR3 sequence: CSARDNRDRYGYTF. CDR3 coding DNA: TGCAGCGCTAGAGATAACAGGGACCGCTATGGCTACACCTTC.

This clonotype was counted between two and nine times. V usage is TRBV20-1 and J usage is TRBJ1-4; the D is unclear. V dropped 2 bases and J dropped 6 bases, with 16 bases sitting between them. CDR3 length equals 15 residues. The germline gives CDR1 DFQATT, CDR2 SNEGSKA (reference sequence). The CDR3 is CSARSGLGGHEKLFF. The CDR3, as DNA: TGCAGTGCTAGATCCGGACTGGGCGGACATGAAAAACTGTTTTTT.

The chain recombines TRBV28 with TRBJ1-2; 10 nucleotides line up with TRBD1. This CDR3 comprises 14 residues. Germline CDR1 and CDR2: MDHEN and SYDVKM. V lost 3 bases, J lost 8 bases, and 6 bases stayed unmatched. DNA for the CDR3: TGTGCCAGCAGTTTTGGGGACAGGGGAAACGGCTACACCTTC. Residues: CASSFGDRGNGYTF.

This chain uses TRBV7-2 with TRBJ1-5, with D unclear. The V gene's germline CDR1 is SGHTA and CDR2 FQGNSA. The CDR3 loop spans 13 amino acids. Trimming removed 0 bases at V and 6 bases at J, with 6 bases between. The CDR3 DNA reads as TGTGCCAGCAGCTTAGCTTCTTTTCAGCCCCAGCATTTT. The encoded protein is CASSLASFQPQHF.

The rearrangement links TRBV2 to TRBJ2-7, with TRBD2 as a possible D gene (7 bases). Trimming took off 0 bases at V and 2 bases at J, with 17 bases between the two ends. Looked up from germline, CDR1 is SNHLY and CDR2 is FYNNEI. The CDR3 runs 17 residues. Here the CDR3 DNA reads TGTGCCAGCAGTGAAGCGCTTTTTGCGGGGGCCGCCTACGAGCAGTACTTC. Protein sequence: CASSEALFAGAAYEQYF.

The genes are TRBV4-3 and TRBJ1-1; a possible D gene is TRBD1 (5 bases). Germline CDR1 and CDR2: LGHNA and YSLEER. This CDR3 has 14 residues. Trimming removed 0 bases at V and 9 bases at J, with 14 bases between. The CDR3 nucleotides read TGCGCCAGCAGCCAAGACGCCAGGCAGGGACAAGCTTTCTTT. Residues: CASSQDARQGQAFF.

This clonotype was picked up a small number of times. The chain has TRBV10-3 and TRBJ1-2; 11 bases line up with TRBD1. Germline V CDR1 and CDR2: ENHRY, SYGVKD. V dropped 5 bases and J dropped 8; count of bases not matched to a gene: 13. The CDR3 covers 16 residues. The CDR3 reads CAISWDRGETLRGYTF. The CDR3 coding sequence is TGTGCCATCAGTTGGGACAGGGGGGAAACATTACGAGGCTACACCTTC.

The chain joins TRBV2 to TRBJ1-1, with D unclear. Germline values: CDR1 SNHLY, CDR2 FYNNEI. Trimming cost V 3 bases and J 1 base, with 6 bases left between them. CDR3 length: 13 amino acids. The CDR3 DNA is TGTGCCAGCAGTGACGGAAAGAACACTGAAGCTTTCTTT. Translated: CASSDGKNTEAFF.

This clonotype was picked up a small number of times. The chain uses TRBV12-3 or TRBV12-4 and TRBJ2-6; D not resolved. V was cut by 1 base and J by 4 bases, with 11 bases left in between. This CDR3 has 16 residues. In DNA, the CDR3 is TGTGCCAGCAGTTTAGACAACCTGAGAGGGGCCAACGTCCTGACTTTC. Its protein is CASSLDNLRGANVLTF.

Worth noting for this clonotype: At one boundary the junction diverges from the germline segment, which might be a read error. This chain joins TRBV5-6 and TRBJ2-5; no clear D gene. Germline values: CDR1 SGHDT, CDR2 YYEEEE. The CDR3 covers 11 residues. For the CDR3, the DNA is TGTGCCAGCAACTTGATGGAGACCCAGTACTTC. Amino acid sequence: CASNLMETQYF. Filled out from reference TRBV5-6 and TRBJ2-5, the complete variable domain reads DAGVTQSPTHLIKTRGQQVTLRCSPKSGHDTVSWYQQALGQGPQFIFQYYEEEERQRGNFPDRFSGHQFPNYSSELNVNALLLGDSALYLCASNLMETQYFGPGTRLLVL.

The chain links TRBV20-1 to TRBJ1-4; the D gene is possibly TRBD1 (5 bases). Germline V CDR1 and CDR2: DFQATT, SNEGSKA (reference sequence). CDR3 length equals 13 residues. Trimming stripped 2 bases from V and 5 bases from J, with 9 bases between. The CDR3 bases are TGCAGTGCTAGACAGGGACTGAATGAAAAACTGTTTTTT. This encodes CSARQGLNEKLFF.

V usage is TRBV4-1 and J usage is TRBJ2-5, with D possibly called TRBD1 or TRBD2 (6 bases each). Per the germline V gene, CDR1 is MGHRA and CDR2 is YSYEKL. This CDR3 has 16 amino acids. Trimming pared 0 bases from V and 4 bases from J, leaving 15 bases between. The CDR3 nucleotides read TGCGCCAGCAGCCAAGATCGTGTTGGGGGGCCAGAGACCCAGTACTTC. It translates to CASSQDRVGGPETQYF.

On this clonotype itself: At one boundary the junction diverges from the germline segment, which might be a read error. This rearrangement joins TRBV10-3 to TRBJ2-7, with D possibly matching TRBD2 (7 bases). The germline gives CDR1 ENHRY, CDR2 SYGVKD. The CDR3 extends over 15 amino acids. CDR3 in amino acids: CAIGEGEGGSYEQYF. In DNA form, the CDR3 reads TGTGCCATCGGTGAGGGGGAGGGGGGGTCCTACGAGCAGTACTTC.

This clonotype has only a few counts. The rearrangement joins TRBV25-1 to TRBJ2-5, with 7 positions matching TRBD1. TRBJ2-7 matches the DNA end more closely, so the J call is doubtful. The CDR3 covers 16 residues. The germline gives CDR1 MGHDK, CDR2 SYGVNS. Here the CDR3 DNA reads TGTGCCAGCAGTGGCCGTTTAGACAGGGACTCCTACGAGCAGTACTTC. Protein: CASSGRLDRDSYEQYF.

The chain employs TRBV4-3 and TRBJ2-1; D unclear. The CDR3 covers 15 residues. Germline CDR1 and CDR2: LGHNA and YSLEER. V lost 0 bases and J 0 bases, leaving 6 bases between the germline ends. The CDR3, as DNA: TGCGCCAGCAGCCAAGACGCTGACTCCTACAATGAGCAGTTCTTC. Its protein is CASSQDADSYNEQFF.

The chain recombines TRBV27 with TRBJ2-5; 8 nucleotides match TRBD1. CDR3 length: 15 amino acids. V shed 8 bases, J shed 4 bases, and the junction held 12 bases outside the gene matches. Germline CDR1 is MNHEY and CDR2 is SMNVEV (reference sequence). The CDR3 DNA sequence: TGTGCCAGCGGATCGTCAGGGGGCGCGGGAGAGACCCAGTACTTC. Its translation: CASGSSGGAGETQYF.